These T cell receptor beta chains were read from a single sample in a study of blood T cell repertoires in COVID-19. The table came from immunoSEQ multiplex PCR; TCRdb's copy has only in-frame clones and leaves some out. Of 310,000 or so clones listed, 80% to 90% are singletons. Sequenced material: peripheral blood. The receptors come from a middle-aged man with active or convalescent COVID-19. The CDR3 runs from the conserved cysteine through the conserved F or W. A D gene is named only where the DNA matches it firmly. The size of a clone is reported for some rows only, either as once, few or many, or as a class for expanded clones.

V gene	clone size	CDR3 length	D gene	J gene	CDR3 DNA	CDR3 protein
TRBV11-2	NA	15	TRBD2	TRBJ2-2	TGTGCCAGCAGTCGAGCTAGCGGGTACACCGGGGAGCTGTTTTTT	CASSRASGYTGELFF
TRBV24-1	NA	15	TRBD1	TRBJ2-5	TGTGCCACCAGTGATCCCGGGACAGTTCAAGAGACCCAGTACTTC	CATSDPGTVQETQYF
TRBV28	NA	16	NA	TRBJ2-2	TGTGCCAGCAGTGCCCTACCTCATGGGAACACCGGGGAGCTGTTTTTT	CASSALPHGNTGELFF
TRBV28	NA	16	TRBD1	TRBJ1-4	TGTGCCAGCAGAAGAACAGGGGGCACAACTAATGAAAAACTGTTTTTT	CASRRTGGTTNEKLFF
TRBV27	NA	14	TRBD1	TRBJ2-7	TGTGCCAGCAGTCTCGGACAGGGGGCGGGCGAGCAGTACTTC	CASSLGQGAGEQYF
TRBV11-2	NA	12	NA	TRBJ1-2	TGTGCCAGCAGCTTCGAGCGGAATGGCTACACCTTC	CASSFERNGYTF
TRBV5-4	NA	14	TRBD1	TRBJ1-2	TGTGCCAGCACCCTCGGACAGGGGATGGATGGCTACACCTTC	CASTLGQGMDGYTF
TRBV18	NA	15	TRBD1	TRBJ1-5	TGTGCCAGCTCACCCGGACAGGGTAGCAATCAGCCCCAGCATTTT	CASSPGQGSNQPQHF
TRBV28	NA	14	TRBD2	TRBJ2-7	TGTGCCAGCAGTGCGCTAGCGGGATCCTACGAGCAGTACTTC	CASSALAGSYEQYF
TRBV28	few	15	NA	TRBJ1-5	TGTGCCAGCAGTTTCCCACAGGGAGGGAATCAGCCCCAGCATTTT	CASSFPQGGNQPQHF
TRBV6-5	NA	16	TRBD2	TRBJ2-3	TGTGCCAGCAGTTACAACGGACTAGCGGGGATCTATACGCAGTATTTT	CASSYNGLAGIYTQYF
TRBV3-1/TRBV3-2	NA	16	NA	TRBJ1-3	TGTGCCAGCAGCCAAGATGGAGACCCCTCTGGAAACACCATATATTTT	CASSQDGDPSGNTIYF
TRBV29-1	NA	15	TRBD1	TRBJ1-5	TGCAGCGTGAGACAGGGGGAGAATAGCAATCAGCCCCAGCATTTT	CSVRQGENSNQPQHF
TRBV27	NA	18	TRBD2	TRBJ2-3	TGTGCCAGCAGTTTAAGGGGATGGGTGAGCGGGAGGCCAGATACGCAGTATTTT	CASSLRGWVSGRPDTQYF
TRBV28	NA	12	NA	TRBJ1-2	TGTGCCAGCAGTTTATCAGCAGGCGGCTACACCTTC	CASSLSAGGYTF
TRBV28	NA	13	NA	TRBJ1-3	TGTGCCAGCACCCAAGGAGGTCGAAACACCATATATTTT	CASTQGGRNTIYF
TRBV7-8	NA	15	NA	TRBJ2-3	TGTGCCAGCAGCTCACAATGGACTAGCACAGATACGCAGTATTTT	CASSSQWTSTDTQYF
TRBV6-5	NA	15	NA	TRBJ1-5	TGTGCCAGCATCCGAGACAGGTATAGCAATCAGCCCCAGCATTTT	CASIRDRYSNQPQHF
TRBV24-1	NA	16	NA	TRBJ1-2	TGTGCCACCAGTGAAGCCGGACACGATTCTAACTATGGCTACACCTTC	CATSEAGHDSNYGYTF
TRBV19	once	15	NA	TRBJ1-4	TGTGCCAGTAGTCCCCGCGGGGTGGGTGATGAAAAACTGTTTTTT	CASSPRGVGDEKLFF
TRBV11-2	NA	15	TRBD1	TRBJ2-3	TGTGCCAGCAGCTACCCAGGACAGGGTTGGGATACGCAGTATTTT	CASSYPGQGWDTQYF
TRBV5-4	NA	15	NA	TRBJ1-1	TGTGCCAGCAGCCCCCAAATACAGGGAAACACTGAAGCTTTCTTT	CASSPQIQGNTEAFF
TRBV5-1	NA	13	NA	TRBJ1-1	TGCGCCAGCAGCTTGGTACCAGGCACTGAAGCTTTCTTT	CASSLVPGTEAFF
TRBV2	NA	13	TRBD1	TRBJ1-2	TGTGCCAGCAGGGACGACAGGGCATTTGGCTACACCTTC	CASRDDRAFGYTF
TRBV15	NA	13	NA	TRBJ2-4	TGTGCCACCAGCAGAGATCGCAGTAACATTCAGTACTTC	CATSRDRSNIQYF
TRBV19	NA	16	TRBD1	TRBJ1-1	TGTGCCAGCCTACCCCGACAGGGTGCATGGGCCACTGAAGCTTTCTTT	CASLPRQGAWATEAFF
TRBV21-1	NA	13	NA	TRBJ1-1	TGTGCCAGAAGGGGGACCATGAACACTGAAGCTTTCTTT	CARRGTMNTEAFF
TRBV29-1	NA	13	TRBD2	TRBJ2-5	TGCAGCGGGACCACTAGCGGGATAGAGACCCAGTACTTC	CSGTTSGIETQYF
TRBV5-4	NA	15	TRBD1	TRBJ2-7	TGTGCCAGCAGCAGCTATGGACAGGCCGACTACGAGCAGTACTTC	CASSSYGQADYEQYF
TRBV5-4	few	14	TRBD1	TRBJ2-7	TGTGCCAGCAGCTTGACAGGGGACTCCTACGAGCAGTACTTC	CASSLTGDSYEQYF
TRBV9	NA	14	TRBD1	TRBJ1-4	TGTGCCAGCAGCCCCCGACAGGGCTACGAAAAACTGTTTTTT	CASSPRQGYEKLFF
TRBV5-1	NA	15	NA	TRBJ1-1	TGCGCCAGCAGCTTGGACGTGACAGTCTACACTGAAGCTTTCTTT	CASSLDVTVYTEAFF
TRBV4-2	NA	15	NA	TRBJ2-7	TGTGCCAGCAGCCAAGTCACAGGCGAGGCCTACGAGCAGTACTTC	CASSQVTGEAYEQYF
TRBV18	NA	15	NA	TRBJ1-4	TGTGCCAGCTCAACCCGCCAGGGTAGGGAAGAAAAACTGTTTTTT	CASSTRQGREEKLFF
TRBV7-9	few	13	NA	TRBJ1-1	TGTGCCAGCAGCTTAGGGGGAGACACTGAAGCTTTCTTT	CASSLGGDTEAFF
TRBV12-3/TRBV12-4	NA	13	TRBD2	TRBJ2-4	TGTGCCAGCAGTCCGGGGGGTAAAAACATTCAGTACTTC	CASSPGGKNIQYF
TRBV6-5	NA	13	TRBD1	TRBJ2-7	TGTGCCAGCAGGGGGACAGGGGCCTACGAGCAGTACTTC	CASRGTGAYEQYF
TRBV2	NA	17	TRBD2	TRBJ2-2	TGTGCCAGCAGTGAGGGGTGGGGTAGCGGGAGTACCGGGGAGCTGTTTTTT	CASSEGWGSGSTGELFF
TRBV5-1	NA	16	TRBD1	TRBJ1-2	TGCGCCAGCAGCTTCAATCCTCGGACAGGACTCTATGGCTACACCTTC	CASSFNPRTGLYGYTF
TRBV30	few	16	TRBD1	TRBJ1-1	TGTGCCTGGAGTGCCACGCGATACGGACAGGGCACTGAAGCTTTCTTT	CAWSATRYGQGTEAFF
TRBV7-2	NA	13	NA	TRBJ1-5	TGTGCCAGCAGCTTACAAGGGGATCAGCCCCAGCATTTT	CASSLQGDQPQHF
TRBV30	NA	19	TRBD1	TRBJ1-3	TGTGCCTGGAAGGACGACCGGACAGGGCCGTTTGGCTCTGGAAACACCATATATTTT	CAWKDDRTGPFGSGNTIYF
TRBV7-2	NA	16	TRBD1	TRBJ1-5	TGTGCCAGCAGCTTAGTGGGGACAGCTAGCAATCAGCCCCAGCATTTT	CASSLVGTASNQPQHF
TRBV6-5	NA	12	NA	TRBJ2-2	TGTGCCAGTCAGAAAACCCTCGGGGAGCTGTTTTTT	CASQKTLGELFF
TRBV5-4	once	15	NA	TRBJ1-3	TGTGCCAGCAGCTTGTCGCCTACCCTCGGGGACACCATATATTTT	CASSLSPTLGDTIYF
TRBV7-2	NA	15	TRBD2	TRBJ2-7	TGTGCCAGCAGCTTTTCAGCGGGGAAAGCCTACGAGCAGTACTTC	CASSFSAGKAYEQYF
TRBV10-2	NA	14	NA	TRBJ2-7	TGCGCCAGCAGTGAGTCGGTAGTCGAGCGCGAGCAGTACTTC	CASSESVVEREQYF
TRBV24-1	once	12	NA	TRBJ2-1	TGTGCCACCAGTCCCCCCGGGAATGAGCAGTTCTTC	CATSPPGNEQFF
TRBV10-3	NA	15	NA	TRBJ1-3	TGTGCCATCAGTGCTCATGTAGAGTCTGGAAACACCATATATTTT	CAISAHVESGNTIYF